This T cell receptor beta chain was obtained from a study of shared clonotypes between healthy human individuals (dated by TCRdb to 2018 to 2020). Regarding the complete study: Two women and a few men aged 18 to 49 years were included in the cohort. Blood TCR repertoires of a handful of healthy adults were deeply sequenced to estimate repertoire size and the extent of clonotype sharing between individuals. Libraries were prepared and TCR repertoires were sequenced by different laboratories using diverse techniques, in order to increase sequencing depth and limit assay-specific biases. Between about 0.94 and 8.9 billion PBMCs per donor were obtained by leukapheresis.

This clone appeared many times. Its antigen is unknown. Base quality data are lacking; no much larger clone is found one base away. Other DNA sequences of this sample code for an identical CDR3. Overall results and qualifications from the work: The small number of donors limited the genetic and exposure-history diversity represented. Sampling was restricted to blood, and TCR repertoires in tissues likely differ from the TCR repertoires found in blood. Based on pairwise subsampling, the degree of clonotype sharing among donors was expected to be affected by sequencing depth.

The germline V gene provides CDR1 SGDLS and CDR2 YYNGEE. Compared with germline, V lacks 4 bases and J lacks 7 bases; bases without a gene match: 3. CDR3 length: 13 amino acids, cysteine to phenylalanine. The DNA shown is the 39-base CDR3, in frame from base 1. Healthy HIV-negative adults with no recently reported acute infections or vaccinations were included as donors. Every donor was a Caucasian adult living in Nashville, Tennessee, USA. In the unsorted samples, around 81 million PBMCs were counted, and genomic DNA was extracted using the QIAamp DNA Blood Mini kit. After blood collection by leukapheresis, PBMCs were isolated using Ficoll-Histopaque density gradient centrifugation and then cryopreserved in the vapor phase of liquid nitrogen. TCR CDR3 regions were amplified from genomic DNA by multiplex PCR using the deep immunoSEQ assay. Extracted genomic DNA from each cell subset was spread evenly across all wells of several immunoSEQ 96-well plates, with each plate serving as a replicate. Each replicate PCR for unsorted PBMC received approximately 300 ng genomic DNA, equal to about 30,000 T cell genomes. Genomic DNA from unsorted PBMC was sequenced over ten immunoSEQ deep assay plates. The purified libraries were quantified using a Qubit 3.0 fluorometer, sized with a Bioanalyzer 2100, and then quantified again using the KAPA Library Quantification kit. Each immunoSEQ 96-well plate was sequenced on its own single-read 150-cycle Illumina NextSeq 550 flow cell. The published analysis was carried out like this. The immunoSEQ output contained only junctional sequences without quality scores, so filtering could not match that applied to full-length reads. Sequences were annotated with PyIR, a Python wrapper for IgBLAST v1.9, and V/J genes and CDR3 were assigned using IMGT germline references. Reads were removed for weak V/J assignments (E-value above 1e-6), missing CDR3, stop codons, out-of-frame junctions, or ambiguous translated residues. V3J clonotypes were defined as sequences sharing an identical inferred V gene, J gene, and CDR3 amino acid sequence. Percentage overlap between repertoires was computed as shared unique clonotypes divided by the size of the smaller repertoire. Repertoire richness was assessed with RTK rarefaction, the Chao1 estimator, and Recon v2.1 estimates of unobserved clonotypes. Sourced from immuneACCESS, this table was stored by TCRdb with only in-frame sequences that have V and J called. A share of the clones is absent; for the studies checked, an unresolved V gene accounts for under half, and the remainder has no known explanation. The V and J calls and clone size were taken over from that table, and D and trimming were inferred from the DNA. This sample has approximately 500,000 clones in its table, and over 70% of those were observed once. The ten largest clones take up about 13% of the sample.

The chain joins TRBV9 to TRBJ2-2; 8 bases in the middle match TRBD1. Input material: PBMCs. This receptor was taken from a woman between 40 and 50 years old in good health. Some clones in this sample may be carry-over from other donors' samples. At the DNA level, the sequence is TGTGCCAGCAGCCCCAGGGGGCGCGGGGAGCTGTTTTTT. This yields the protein CASSPRGRGELFF.